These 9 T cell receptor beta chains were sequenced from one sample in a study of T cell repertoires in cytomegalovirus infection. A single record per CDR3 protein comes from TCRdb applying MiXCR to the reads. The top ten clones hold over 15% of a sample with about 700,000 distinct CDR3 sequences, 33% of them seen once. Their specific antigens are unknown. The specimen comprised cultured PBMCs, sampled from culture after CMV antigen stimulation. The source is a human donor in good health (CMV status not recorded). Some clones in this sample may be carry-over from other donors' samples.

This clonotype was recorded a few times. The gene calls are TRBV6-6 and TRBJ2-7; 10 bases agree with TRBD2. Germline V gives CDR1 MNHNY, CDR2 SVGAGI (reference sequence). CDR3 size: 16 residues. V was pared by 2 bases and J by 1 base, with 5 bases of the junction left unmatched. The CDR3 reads CASSYAGTSESYEQYF. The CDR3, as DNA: TGTGCCAGCAGTTACGCCGGGACTAGCGAATCCTACGAGCAGTACTTC.

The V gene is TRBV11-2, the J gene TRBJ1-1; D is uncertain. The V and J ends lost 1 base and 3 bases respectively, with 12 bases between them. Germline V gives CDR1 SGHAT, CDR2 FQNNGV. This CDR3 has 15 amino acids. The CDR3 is CASSLVSDGYTEAFF. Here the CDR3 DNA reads TGTGCCAGCAGCTTAGTTTCGGACGGGTACACTGAAGCTTTCTTT. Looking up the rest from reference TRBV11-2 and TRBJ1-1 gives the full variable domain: EAGVAQSPRYKIIEKRQSVAFWCNPISGHATLYWYQQILGQGPKLLIQFQNNGVVDDSQLPKDRFSAERLKGVDSTLKIQPAKLEDSAVYLCASSLVSDGYTEAFFGQGTRLTVV.

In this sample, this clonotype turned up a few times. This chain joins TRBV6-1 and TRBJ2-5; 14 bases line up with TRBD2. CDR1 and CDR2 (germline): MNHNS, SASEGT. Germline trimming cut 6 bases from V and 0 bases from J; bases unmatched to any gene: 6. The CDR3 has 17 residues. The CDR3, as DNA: TGTGCCAGCAGGAGAGGACTAGCGGGAGGCTACCAAGAGACCCAGTACTTC. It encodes CASRRGLAGGYQETQYF.

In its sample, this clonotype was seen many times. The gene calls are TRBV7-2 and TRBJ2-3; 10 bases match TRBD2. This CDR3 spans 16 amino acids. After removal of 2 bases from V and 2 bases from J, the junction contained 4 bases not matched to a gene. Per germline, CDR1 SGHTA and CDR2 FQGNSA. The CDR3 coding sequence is TGTGCCAGCAGCTTAACTAGCGGGACCCTCACAGATACGCAGTATTTT. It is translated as CASSLTSGTLTDTQYF. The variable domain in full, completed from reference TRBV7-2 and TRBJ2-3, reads GAGVSQSPSNKVTEKGKDVELRCDPISGHTALYWYRQSLGQGLEFLIYFQGNSAPDKSGLPSDRFSAERTGGSVSTLTIQRTQQEDSAVYLCASSLTSGTLTDTQYFGPGTRLTVL.

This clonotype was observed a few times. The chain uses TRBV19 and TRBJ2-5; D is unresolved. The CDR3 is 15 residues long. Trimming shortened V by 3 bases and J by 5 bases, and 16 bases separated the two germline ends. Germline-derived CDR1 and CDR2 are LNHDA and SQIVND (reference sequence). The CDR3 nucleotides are TGTGCCAGTAGTATCCCAGGTCGGGTAGACGAGACCCAGTACTTC. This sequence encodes CASSIPGRVDETQYF.

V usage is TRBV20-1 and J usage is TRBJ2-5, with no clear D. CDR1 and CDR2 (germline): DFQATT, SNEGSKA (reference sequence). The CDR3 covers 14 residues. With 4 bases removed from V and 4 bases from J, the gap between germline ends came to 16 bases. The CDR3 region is CSANIADKGETQYF. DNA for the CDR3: TGCAGTGCTAACATAGCCGACAAGGGAGAGACCCAGTACTTC.

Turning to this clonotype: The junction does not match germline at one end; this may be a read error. This CDR3 is CASSQEGLEETQYF. The CDR3 coding sequence is TGTGCCAGCAGCCAAGAGGGCCTGGAAGAGACCCAGTACTTC. The chain recombines TRBV4-1 with TRBJ2-5, with a possible D match to TRBD2 (5 bases). The V gene's germline CDR1 is MGHRA and CDR2 YSYEKL. This CDR3 has 14 residues.

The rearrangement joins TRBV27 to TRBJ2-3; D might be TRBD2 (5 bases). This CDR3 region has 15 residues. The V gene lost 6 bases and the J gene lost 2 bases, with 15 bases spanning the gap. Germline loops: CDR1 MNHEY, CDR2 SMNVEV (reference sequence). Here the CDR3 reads CASSRPGYDTDTQYF. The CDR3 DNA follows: TGTGCCAGCAGCCGCCCGGGATACGACACAGATACGCAGTATTTT.

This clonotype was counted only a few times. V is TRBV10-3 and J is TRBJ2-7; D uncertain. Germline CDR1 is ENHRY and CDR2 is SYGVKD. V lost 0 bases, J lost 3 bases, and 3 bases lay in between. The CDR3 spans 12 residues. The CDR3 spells CAISESVYEQYF. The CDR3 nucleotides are TGTGCCATCAGTGAGTCTGTCTACGAGCAGTACTTC.